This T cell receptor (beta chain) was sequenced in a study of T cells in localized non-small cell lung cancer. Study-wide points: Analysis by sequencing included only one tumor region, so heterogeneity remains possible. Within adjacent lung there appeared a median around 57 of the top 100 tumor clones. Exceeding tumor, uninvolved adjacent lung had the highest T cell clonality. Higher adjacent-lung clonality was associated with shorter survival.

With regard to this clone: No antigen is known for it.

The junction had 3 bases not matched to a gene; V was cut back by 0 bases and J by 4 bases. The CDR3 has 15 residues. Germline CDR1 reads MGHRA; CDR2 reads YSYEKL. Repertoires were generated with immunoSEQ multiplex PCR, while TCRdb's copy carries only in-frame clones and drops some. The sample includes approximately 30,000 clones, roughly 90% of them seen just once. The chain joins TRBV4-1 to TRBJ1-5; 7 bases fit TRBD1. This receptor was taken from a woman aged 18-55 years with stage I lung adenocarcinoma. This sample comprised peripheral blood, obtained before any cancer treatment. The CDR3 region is CASSQDRGDNQPQHF. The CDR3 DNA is TGCGCCAGCAGCCAAGACAGGGGGGATAATCAGCCCCAGCATTTT.